This note documents a single T cell receptor beta chain sequence. The data derive from a study of T cell responses to AZD1222 COVID-19 vaccine. Only in-frame clones appear in the TCRdb table, and some are missing; sequencing was by immunoSEQ multiplex PCR. The repertoire holds roughly 180,000 clones, with 90% to 95% as singletons. The ends were cut back, 1 base at V and 5 bases at J, with 2 bases in the middle. The germline CDR1 and CDR2 sequences are SEHNR and FQNEAQ (reference sequence). This CDR3 is 12 amino acids long. The chain recombines TRBV7-9 with TRBJ1-4; D remains ambiguous. Sequences were derived from peripheral blood, sampled on day 0 of AZD1222 vaccination. The source of this sequence is an adult in good health. CDR3 in DNA: TGTGCCAGCAGCTTAGAAAATGAAAAACTGTTTTTT. The encoded protein is CASSLENEKLFF.